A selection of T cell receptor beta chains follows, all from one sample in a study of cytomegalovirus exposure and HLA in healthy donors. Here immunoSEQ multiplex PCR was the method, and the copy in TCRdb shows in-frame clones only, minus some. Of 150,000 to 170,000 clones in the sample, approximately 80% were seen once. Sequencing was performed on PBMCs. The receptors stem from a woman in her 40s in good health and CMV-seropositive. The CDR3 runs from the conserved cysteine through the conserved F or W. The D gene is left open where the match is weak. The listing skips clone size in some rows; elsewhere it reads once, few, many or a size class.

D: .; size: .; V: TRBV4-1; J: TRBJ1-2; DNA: TGCGCCAGCAGCCTCCGGGACAAGGCGTGGTACACCTTC; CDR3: CASSLRDKAWYTF
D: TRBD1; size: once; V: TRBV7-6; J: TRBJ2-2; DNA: TGTGCCAGCAGATCGACAGGGGGATCAGGCTCCGGGGAGCTGTTTTTT; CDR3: CASRSTGGSGSGELFF
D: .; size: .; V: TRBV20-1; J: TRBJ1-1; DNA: TGCAGTGCGACAGGTTCAGAAGATGCTTTCTTT; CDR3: CSATGSEDAFF
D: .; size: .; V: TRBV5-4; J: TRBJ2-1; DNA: TGTGCCAGCAGCTTGGAGCCCCCCCCCAACAATGAGCAGTTCTTC; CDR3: CASSLEPPPNNEQFF
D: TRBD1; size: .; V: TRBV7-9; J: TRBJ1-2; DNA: TGTGCCAGCAGCCTGGGACAGCTTAACTATGGCTACACCTTC; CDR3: CASSLGQLNYGYTF
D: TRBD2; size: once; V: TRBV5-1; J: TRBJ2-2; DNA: TGCGCCAGCAGCTTTGCGGGGACTACGAACACCGGGGAGCTGTTTTTT; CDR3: CASSFAGTTNTGELFF
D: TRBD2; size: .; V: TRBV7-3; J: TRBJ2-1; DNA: TGTGCCAGCAGCCGGACGGGAGGCCCTGATGAGCAGTTCTTC; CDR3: CASSRTGGPDEQFF
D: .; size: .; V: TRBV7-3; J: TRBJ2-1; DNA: TGTGCCAGCGGCTTAGGAGGCCCAAGGAATGAGCAGTTCTTC; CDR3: CASGLGGPRNEQFF
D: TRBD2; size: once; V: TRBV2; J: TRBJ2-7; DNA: TGTGCCAGCACCTCCGGGACTAACTACGAGCAGTACTTC; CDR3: CASTSGTNYEQYF
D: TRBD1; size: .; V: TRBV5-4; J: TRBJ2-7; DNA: TGTGCCAGCAGCTTGGGGTCTCCGGGACAGGGTCGGTACGAGCAGTACTTC; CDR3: CASSLGSPGQGRYEQYF
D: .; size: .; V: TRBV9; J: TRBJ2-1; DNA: TGTGCCAGCAGCGTAGGGCCAGAGCAGTTCTTC; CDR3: CASSVGPEQFF
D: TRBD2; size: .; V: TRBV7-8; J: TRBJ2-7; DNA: TGTGCCAGCAGCTTGACTAGCGCCGGGGGAGTGAGTGAGCAGTACTTC; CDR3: CASSLTSAGGVSEQYF
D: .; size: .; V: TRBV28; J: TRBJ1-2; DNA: TGTGCCAGCAGTTTGGCCCCCTATGGCTACACCTTC; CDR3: CASSLAPYGYTF
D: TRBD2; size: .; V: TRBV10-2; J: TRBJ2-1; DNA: TGCGCCGGGGGTAGCGGGAGGGGGAATGAGCAGTTCTTC; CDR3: CAGGSGRGNEQFF
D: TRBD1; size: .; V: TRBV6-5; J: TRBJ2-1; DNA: TGTGCCAGCAGTACACGGACAGGGCTGAATGAGCAGTTCTTC; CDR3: CASSTRTGLNEQFF
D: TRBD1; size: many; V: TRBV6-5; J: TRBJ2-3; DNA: TGTGCCAGCAGGGACAGGGCACGCACAGATACGCAGTATTTT; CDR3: CASRDRARTDTQYF
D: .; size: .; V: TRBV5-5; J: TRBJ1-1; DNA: TGTGCCAGCAGCCCTATGGGGGCCGCTATGAACACTGAAGCTTTCTTT; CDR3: CASSPMGAAMNTEAFF
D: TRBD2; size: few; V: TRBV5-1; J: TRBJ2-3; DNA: TGCGCCAGCAGCTATTCTAGCGGGAGGACAGATACGCAGTATTTT; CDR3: CASSYSSGRTDTQYF
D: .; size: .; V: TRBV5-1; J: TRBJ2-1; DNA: TGCGCCAGCAGCTTGGGGCAGGACTACAATGAGCAGTTCTTC; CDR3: CASSLGQDYNEQFF
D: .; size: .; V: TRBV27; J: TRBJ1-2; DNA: TGTGCCAGCAGTTTTCAGGGTGATGGCTACACCTTC; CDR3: CASSFQGDGYTF
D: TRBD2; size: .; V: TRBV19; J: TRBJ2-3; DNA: TGTGCCAGTAGTATAGGCGGGAGGGCAGATACGCAGTATTTT; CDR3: CASSIGGRADTQYF
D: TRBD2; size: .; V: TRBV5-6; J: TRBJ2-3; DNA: TGTGCCAGCAGCTTGGCTAGCGGGAGAGATACGCAGTATTTT; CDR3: CASSLASGRDTQYF
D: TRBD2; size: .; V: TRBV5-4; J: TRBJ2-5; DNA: TGTGCCAGCAGCCGCGGACTAGCGGGAGTTCAAGAGACCCAGTACTTC; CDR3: CASSRGLAGVQETQYF
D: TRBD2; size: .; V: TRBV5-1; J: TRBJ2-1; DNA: TGCGCCAGCAGCTTTTTCGGGAGGCACTACAATGAGCAGTTCTTC; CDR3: CASSFFGRHYNEQFF
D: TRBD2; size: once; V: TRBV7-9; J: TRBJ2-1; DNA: TGTGCCAGCAGCCGAGGACTAGCGGGAATCAATGAGCAGTTCTTC; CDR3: CASSRGLAGINEQFF
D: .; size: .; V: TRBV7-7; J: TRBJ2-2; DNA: TGTGCCAGCAGCATCTTAGAAACCGGGGAGCTGTTTTTT; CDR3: CASSILETGELFF
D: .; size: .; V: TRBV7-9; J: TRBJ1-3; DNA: TGTGCCAGCAGCTTAACCTCGGTAGACACCATATATTTT; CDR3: CASSLTSVDTIYF
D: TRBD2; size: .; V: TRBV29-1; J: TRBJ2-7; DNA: TGCAGCGTTTATTCCACCGGGAGGCTAGCGGGAGACATGACCTACGAGCAGTACTTC; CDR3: CSVYSTGRLAGDMTYEQYF
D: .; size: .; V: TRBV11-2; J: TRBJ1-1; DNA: TGTGCCAGCAGCTTTACAGCTGAAGCTTTCTTT; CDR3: CASSFTAEAFF
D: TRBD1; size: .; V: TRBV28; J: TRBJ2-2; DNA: TGTGCCAGCCGGGACAGTTTCACCGGGGAGCTGTTTTTT; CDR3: CASRDSFTGELFF
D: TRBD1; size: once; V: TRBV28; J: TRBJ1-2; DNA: TGTGCCAGCAGTTCAGGACAGGGACGTGGCTACACCTTC; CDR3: CASSSGQGRGYTF
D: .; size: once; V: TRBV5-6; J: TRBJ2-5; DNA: TGTGCCAGCAGCTTGGTGCGACTGCAAGAGACCCAGTACTTC; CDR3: CASSLVRLQETQYF
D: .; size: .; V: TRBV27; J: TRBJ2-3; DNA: TGTGCCAGCAGTCTCCAGCGGATTACAGATACGCAGTATTTT; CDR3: CASSLQRITDTQYF
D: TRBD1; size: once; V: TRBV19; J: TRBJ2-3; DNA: TGTGCCAGTAGTACACGTAACGGAGACAGGGGGCGGACAGATACGCAGTATTTT; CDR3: CASSTRNGDRGRTDTQYF
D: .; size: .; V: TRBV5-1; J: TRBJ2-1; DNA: TGCGCCAGCAGCGGGTCGCTAGATCGAAATGAGCAGTTCTTC; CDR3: CASSGSLDRNEQFF
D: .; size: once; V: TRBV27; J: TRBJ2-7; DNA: TGTGCCAGCAGTTTATCTCCGCTCCTCGGGTGGAGGGAGCAGTACTTC; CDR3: CASSLSPLLGWREQYF
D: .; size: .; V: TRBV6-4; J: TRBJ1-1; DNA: TGTGCCAGCAGTGACACCACAGGAACGCAAGCTTTCTTT; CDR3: CASSDTTGTQAFF
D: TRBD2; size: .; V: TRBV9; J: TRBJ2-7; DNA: TGTGCCAGCAGCCCCCGACTAGCGGGGGGCTACGAGCAGTACTTC; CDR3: CASSPRLAGGYEQYF
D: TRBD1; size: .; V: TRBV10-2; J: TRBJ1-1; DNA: TGCGCCAGCAGCAGGACAGGGAACACTGAAGCTTTCTTT; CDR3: CASSRTGNTEAFF
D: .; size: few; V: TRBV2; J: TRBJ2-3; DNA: TGTGCCAGCAAACCGGGGAGCACAGATACGCAGTATTTT; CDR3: CASKPGSTDTQYF
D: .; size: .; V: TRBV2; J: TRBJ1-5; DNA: TGTGCCAGCACCCCGGGTTTGGTATGGGGCAATCAGCCCCAGCATTTT; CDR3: CASTPGLVWGNQPQHF
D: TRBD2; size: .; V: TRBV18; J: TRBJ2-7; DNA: TGTGCCAGCTCACCGGGGACTAGCGGGAGTTACGAGCAGTACTTC; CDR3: CASSPGTSGSYEQYF
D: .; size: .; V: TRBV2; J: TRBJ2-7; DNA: TGTGCCAGCAGCCGGAGGCCCCTCTCCTACGAGCAGTACTTC; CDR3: CASSRRPLSYEQYF
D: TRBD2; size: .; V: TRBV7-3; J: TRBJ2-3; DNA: TGTGCCAGCAGCTTGAGGACTAGCGGGAGTCAAGATACGCAGTATTTT; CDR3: CASSLRTSGSQDTQYF
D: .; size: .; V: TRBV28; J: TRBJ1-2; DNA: TGTGCCAGCAGTTCTATACCAGGGATGGGAGGCTACACCTTC; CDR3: CASSSIPGMGGYTF
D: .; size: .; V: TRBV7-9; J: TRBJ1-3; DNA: TGTGCCAGCAGCTCGACAGTCGGAAACACCATATATTTT; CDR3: CASSSTVGNTIYF
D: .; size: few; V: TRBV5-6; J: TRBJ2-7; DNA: TGTGCCAGCAGCTATCGCGGACAGCGTTCCGAGCAGTACTTC; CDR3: CASSYRGQRSEQYF
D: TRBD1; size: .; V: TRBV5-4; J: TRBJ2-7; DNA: TGTGCCAGCAGCCGTTCTTTCTCAAGCCTTAGGACAGGGAGCGGCGAGCAGTACTTC; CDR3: CASSRSFSSLRTGSGEQYF
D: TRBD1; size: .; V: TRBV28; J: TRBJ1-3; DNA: TGTGCCAGCAGGGGACAGGGCTCTGGAAACACCATATATTTT; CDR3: CASRGQGSGNTIYF
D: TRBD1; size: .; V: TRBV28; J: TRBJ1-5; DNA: TGTGCCAGCAGTTTCGGCGGGACAGGGTCACGAAATCAGCCCCAGCATTTT; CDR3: CASSFGGTGSRNQPQHF